These 24 T cell receptor beta chains originate from one sample sequenced in a study of T cell changes during pregnancy in multiple sclerosis. Assay used: immunoSEQ multiplex PCR; TCRdb lists only in-frame clones, some missing. The table has about 44,000 clones, 96% seen once. Sequencing used peripheral blood, obtained in the second trimester of pregnancy. Receptors originate from a female donor with multiple sclerosis, enrolled in a pregnancy study.

The chain couples TRBV14 to TRBJ2-4; weak D call: TRBD1 (6 bases). Trimming took off 3 bases at V and 0 bases at J, with 9 bases between the two ends. The CDR3 sequence is 15 residues long. The germline V gene has CDR1 SGHDN and CDR2 FVKESK. CDR3 coding DNA: TGTGCCAGCAGCCACCCAGGGGTAGCCAAAAACATTCAGTACTTC. Translated: CASSHPGVAKNIQYF. The full variable domain, rest sourced from reference TRBV14 and TRBJ2-4, is EAGVTQFPSHSVIEKGQTVTLRCDPISGHDNLYWYRRVMGKEIKFLLHFVKESKQDESGMPNNRFLAERTGGTYSTLKVQPAELEDSGVYFCASSHPGVAKNIQYFGAGTRLSVL.

The chain is built from TRBV4-2 and TRBJ2-7; 14 nucleotides agree with TRBD2. The CDR3 sequence is 18 residues long. The germline V gene has CDR1 LGHNA and CDR2 YNFKEQ. V trimming: 0 bases; J trimming: 4 bases; junction bases outside the gene matches: 8. CDR3 protein: CASSQDSRLAGGPYEQYF. As DNA, the CDR3 is TGTGCCAGCAGCCAAGATTCCCGACTAGCGGGGGGGCCATACGAGCAGTACTTC.

The chain employs TRBV19 and TRBJ2-1, with D possibly being TRBD2 (6 bases). Germline V CDR1 and CDR2: LNHDA, SQIVND (reference sequence). The germline V and J ends were trimmed by 1 base and 7 bases, with 11 bases remaining between them. The CDR3 length is 14 residues. The CDR3 spells CASSIGPRGNEQFF. CDR3 nucleotide sequence: TGTGCCAGTAGTATAGGCCCCCGGGGGAATGAGCAGTTCTTC.

The chain links TRBV30 to TRBJ2-7; tentative D call: TRBD1 (6 bases). The length of the CDR3 is 11 residues. The germline CDR1 and CDR2 sequences are GTSNPN and SVGIG (reference sequence). The V gene lost 3 bases and the J gene lost 3 bases, with 6 bases spanning the gap. CDR3 coding DNA: TGTGCCTGGAGGGACAGCTACGAGCAGTACTTC. It yields the protein CAWRDSYEQYF.

The J gene is TRBJ2-2, the V gene TRBV4-2; D is uncertain. The CDR3 covers 15 residues. Germline CDR1 reads LGHNA; CDR2 reads YNFKEQ. V lost 1 base, J lost 8 bases, and 14 bases lay in between. CDR3 protein: CASSQGARFNGELFF. CDR3 in DNA: TGTGCCAGCAGCCAAGGGGCTCGCTTCAATGGGGAGCTGTTTTTT.

The gene calls are TRBV5-1 and TRBJ2-1; D possibly corresponds to TRBD2 (6 bases). V was shortened by 0 bases and J by 4 bases, with 14 bases between the two germline ends. The CDR3 is made up of 16 amino acids. The V gene's germline CDR1 is SGHRS and CDR2 YFSETQ. CDR3 in DNA: TGCGCCAGCAGCTTGGCCTCTAGCGTTGTTTACAATGAGCAGTTCTTC. It codes for CASSLASSVVYNEQFF.

V is TRBV6-5 and J is TRBJ1-1; D is undetermined. V dropped 4 bases and J dropped 8 bases, with 14 bases sitting between them. The germline CDR1 and CDR2 sequences are MNHEY and SVGAGI. This CDR3 region has 13 residues. The CDR3 nucleotides read TGTGCCAGCAGTTCCCACTACGGGGAAGAAGCTTTCTTT. This translates into CASSSHYGEEAFF.

The chain joins TRBV6-1 to TRBJ2-3; 8 bases align to TRBD2. Germline CDR1 is MNHNS and CDR2 is SASEGT. The CDR3 length is 15 residues. Trimming cost V 4 bases and J 4 bases; bases outside gene matches: 7. CDR3 amino acids: CASSGGGGSSDTQYF. CDR3 nucleotides: TGTGCCAGCAGTGGGGGCGGGGGGTCCTCAGATACGCAGTATTTT.

This clone qualifies as medium-sized (0.01 to 0.1%). V is TRBV27 and J is TRBJ2-1, with TRBD1 identical over 8 bases. J gave up 6 bases and V 6 bases, and 10 bases lay outside the gene matches. Per germline, CDR1 MNHEY and CDR2 SMNVEV (reference sequence). This CDR3 has 15 amino acids. The CDR3 spells CASRIGQGGINEQFF. The CDR3 nucleotides read TGTGCCAGCAGAATTGGACAGGGAGGAATCAATGAGCAGTTCTTC.

The chain uses TRBV27 and TRBJ2-3, with unresolved D. The CDR3 totals 14 residues. The ends were cut back, 8 bases at V and 1 base at J, with 13 bases in the middle. The germline V gene has CDR1 MNHEY and CDR2 SMNVEV (reference sequence). This chain's CDR3 is CASGFRGRTDTQYF. In DNA form, the CDR3 reads TGTGCCAGCGGCTTCCGCGGCCGCACAGATACGCAGTATTTT.

The rearrangement links TRBV2 to TRBJ2-2; 10 nucleotides match TRBD2. J was trimmed by 7 bases and V by 7 bases; bases with no gene match: 9. This CDR3 comprises 15 residues. The germline CDR1 and CDR2 sequences are SNHLY and FYNNEI. The CDR3, as DNA: TGTGCCAGCACCTCTAGCGGGAGTCTTATCGGGGAGCTGTTTTTT. Protein: CASTSSGSLIGELFF. Full variable domain (missing parts from reference TRBV2 and TRBJ2-2): EPEVTQTPSHQVTQMGQEVILRCVPISNHLYFYWYRQILGQKVEFLVSFYNNEISEKSEIFDDQFSVERPDGSNFTLKIRSTKLEDSAMYFCASTSSGSLIGELFFGEGSRLTVL.

The gene calls are TRBV5-4 and TRBJ2-2, with 7 positions matching TRBD1. The germline V gene has CDR1 SGHNT and CDR2 YYREEE (reference sequence). With 0 bases clipped from V and 7 bases from J, the junction kept 9 bases outside the gene matches. This CDR3 comprises 16 residues. CDR3 coding DNA: TGTGCCAGCAGCTTGGCCTCTGGACAGGCGATCGGGGAGCTGTTTTTT. This translates into CASSLASGQAIGELFF. The full variable domain, its missing parts supplied by reference TRBV5-4 and TRBJ2-2, is ETGVTQSPTHLIKTRGQQVTLRCSSQSGHNTVSWYQQALGQGPQFIFQYYREEENGRGNFPPRFSGLQFPNYSSELNVNALELDDSALYLCASSLASGQAIGELFFGEGSRLTVL.

This clone has only one observation. The J gene is TRBJ1-2, the V gene TRBV12-5; D ambiguous. V dropped 6 bases and J dropped 8 bases, with 10 bases sitting between them. CDR3 length: 11 amino acids. From germline, CDR1 is LGHNT and CDR2 FRNRAP. For the CDR3, the DNA is TGTGCTAGTGGGCCTAATATGGGCTACACCTTC. This gives the protein CASGPNMGYTF.

The V gene is TRBV25-1, the J gene TRBJ2-1; the match to TRBD2 covers 9 bases. With 6 bases clipped from V and 5 bases from J, the junction kept 11 bases outside the gene matches. The V gene's germline CDR1 is MGHDK and CDR2 SYGVNS. The CDR3 consists of 16 residues. CDR3 nucleotide sequence: TGTGCCAGCAGGGGTCCTAGCGGGGAAATACACAATGAGCAGTTCTTC. This translates into CASRGPSGEIHNEQFF.

The CDR3 reads CASSPIEGLTSTDTQYF. CDR3 bases: TGTGCCAGCAGTCCGATCGAGGGACTGACTTCCACAGATACGCAGTATTTT. This chain uses TRBV27 with TRBJ2-3, with D perhaps matching TRBD2 (6 bases). Germline CDR1 reads MNHEY; CDR2 reads SMNVEV (reference sequence). The CDR3 is made up of 17 amino acids. The V and J ends lost 5 bases and 2 bases respectively, with 20 bases between them.

This chain connects TRBV28 to TRBJ1-1; 10 nucleotides line up with TRBD1. The germline CDR1 and CDR2 sequences are MDHEN and SYDVKM. The CDR3 consists of 16 residues. Germline trimming cut 10 bases from V and 5 bases from J; bases unmatched to any gene: 16. The CDR3 reads CATIQTGGAGMTEAFF. The CDR3 DNA reads as TGTGCCACCATACAGACAGGGGGCGCGGGTATGACTGAAGCTTTCTTT.

The V call is TRBV7-2, the J call TRBJ1-1, with 7 bases matching TRBD1. V lost 0 bases and J lost 1; bases outside the gene matches: 2. Germline loops: CDR1 SGHTA, CDR2 FQGNSA. The CDR3 totals 15 residues. The CDR3 region is CASSLAWTGNTEAFF. The CDR3, as DNA: TGTGCCAGCAGCTTAGCGTGGACAGGGAACACTGAAGCTTTCTTT.

CDR3 residues: CSARLAGVTDTQYF. The CDR3 nucleotides are TGCAGCGCTCGACTAGCGGGAGTGACAGATACGCAGTATTTT. The gene calls are TRBV29-1 and TRBJ2-3, with 12 bases matching TRBD2. The CDR3 sequence is 14 residues long. Germline CDR1 reads SQVTM; CDR2 reads ANQGSEA. The V segment lost 7 bases and the J segment 3 bases; nucleotides outside the gene matches: 5.

This chain joins TRBV29-1 and TRBJ1-2; TRBD1 matches 7 bases. Per the germline V gene, CDR1 is SQVTM and CDR2 is ANQGSEA. The V and J ends lost 7 bases and 4 bases, in that order; junction bases with no gene match: 9. CDR3 size: 13 residues. CDR3 in amino acids: CSAMTGTIYGYTF. CDR3 DNA: TGCAGCGCCATGACAGGGACGATCTATGGCTACACCTTC.

The V gene is TRBV7-3, the J gene TRBJ2-1, with 8 bases identical to TRBD2. CDR3 length: 15 amino acids. From germline, CDR1 is SGHTA and CDR2 FQGTGA. J was trimmed by 3 bases and V by 5 bases; bases with no gene match: 6. CDR3 sequence: CASSPSSGFYNEQFF. CDR3 bases: TGTGCCAGCAGCCCTTCTAGCGGGTTCTACAATGAGCAGTTCTTC.

The chain uses TRBV29-1 and TRBJ2-5, with D perhaps TRBD2 (6 bases). CDR3 size: 14 residues. CDR1 SQVTM and CDR2 ANQGSEA come from the germline V gene. The V end was cut by 4 bases, the J end by 1 base, with 13 bases between. CDR3: CSVAISGVQETQYF. CDR3 sequence (DNA): TGCAGCGTTGCGATCTCGGGGGTCCAAGAGACCCAGTACTTC.

V and J are TRBV7-8 and TRBJ2-5; D not resolved. The CDR3 is 16 amino acids. Germline assignment: CDR1 SGHVS and CDR2 FQNEAQ. Trimming left V 3 bases short and J 4 bases short, with 18 bases between. This CDR3 reads CASSFSRSTSGETQYF. The CDR3 coding sequence is TGTGCCAGCAGCTTTTCTCGCTCTACCTCGGGAGAGACCCAGTACTTC. Combining the CDR3 with reference TRBV7-8 and TRBJ2-5 gives the whole variable domain GAGVSQSPRYKVAKRGQDVALRCDPISGHVSLFWYQQALGQGPEFLTYFQNEAQLDKSGLPSDRFFAERPEGSVSTLKIQRTQQEDSAVYLCASSFSRSTSGETQYFGPGTRLLVL.

This clone was seen once. V and J are TRBV27 and TRBJ1-5, with D unresolved. The CDR3 is made up of 13 amino acids. Germline V lookup: CDR1 MNHEY, CDR2 SMNVEV (reference sequence). The V gene lost 3 bases and the J gene lost 4 bases, with 7 bases spanning the gap. CDR3 coding DNA: TGTGCCAGCAGTTTTAGTCCGAATCAGCCCCAGCATTTT. Its protein product is CASSFSPNQPQHF.

The J gene is TRBJ2-3, the V gene TRBV6-4; 9 nucleotides agree with TRBD2. Germline CDR1 reads MRHNA; CDR2 reads SNTAGT. With 4 bases clipped from V and 0 bases from J, the junction kept 2 bases outside the gene matches. The CDR3 totals 15 residues. CDR3 DNA: TGTGCCAGCAGTGGGCTAGCGGGAAGCACAGATACGCAGTATTTT. Translating it yields CASSGLAGSTDTQYF.